This passage covers 31 T cell receptor beta chains from one sample sequenced in a study of blood T cells in healthy people across ages. Primers used in a second PCR of roughly 6 to 12 cycles were a sample-barcoded 5' primer and a J-beta primer mix. TCRdb analysed the 5' RACE reads with MiXCR anew, one entry per CDR3 protein. The sample records about 500,000 distinct CDR3 sequences, approximately 25% being singletons. This sample was shared with a second study, whose subject was T cells of mothers and their children.

Sequencing was carried out using blood. All receptors come from a boy aged 10-17 years in good health.

The chain joins TRBV6-5 to TRBJ2-3; D is ambiguous. The germline V gene has CDR1 MNHEY and CDR2 SVGAGI. The CDR3 runs 15 residues. V lost 8 bases to trimming and J lost 2 bases, with 17 bases between them. The CDR3 protein is CASGHIGYSTDTQYF. Written as DNA, the CDR3 is TGTGCCAGCGGTCATATAGGGTATTCCACAGATACGCAGTATTTT.

Turning to this clonotype: Compared with germline, one end of the junction differs, possibly owing to a read error. This chain uses TRBV6-5 with TRBJ1-4; D may be TRBD1 (5 bases). This CDR3 comprises 16 residues. Germline CDR1 MNHEY, CDR2 SVGAGI. This CDR3 reads CASGYSQGRGNEKLFF. The CDR3, as DNA: TGTGCCAGCGGTTACTCTCAGGGTAGGGGTAATGAAAAACTGTTTTTT.

In its sample, this clonotype was seen a few times. The V and J genes are TRBV10-3 and TRBJ2-5; 7 bases map to TRBD1. V trimming: 11 bases; J trimming: 1 base; junction bases outside the gene matches: 4. CDR1 is ENHRY, CDR2 SYGVKD, per germline. The CDR3 runs to 12 residues. The CDR3 loop reads CAAGQVQETQYF. As DNA, the CDR3 is TGTGCCGCCGGACAGGTCCAAGAGACCCAGTACTTC.

In this sample, this clonotype turned up a few times. The chain has TRBV4-1 and TRBJ2-1; D unresolved. In germline, CDR1 is MGHRA, CDR2 YSYEKL. The V and J ends lost 3 bases and 8 bases respectively, with 29 bases between them. This CDR3 is built from 19 residues. The CDR3 loop reads CASSHLHARAVGGTDEQFF. For the CDR3, the DNA is TGCGCCAGCAGCCACCTCCACGCTCGGGCGGTTGGCGGTACCGATGAGCAGTTCTTC.

In this sample, this clonotype turned up a few times. This chain connects TRBV20-1 to TRBJ2-5, with D perhaps matching TRBD1 or TRBD2 (5 bases each). CDR3 length: 13 amino acids. Trimming left V 8 bases short and J 5 bases short, with 18 bases between. Germline CDR1 reads DFQATT; CDR2 reads SNEGSKA (reference sequence). In DNA form, the CDR3 reads TGCAGTAAGGCGGGCGCTCAGGGTGAGACCCAGTACTTC. Translating it yields CSKAGAQGETQYF.

The sample holds a few counts of this clonotype. V usage is TRBV3-1 and J usage is TRBJ2-1; perhaps D is TRBD1 or TRBD2 (7 bases each). The end of the DNA is better explained by TRBJ2-5, so the J call may be wrong. The germline gives CDR1 LGHDT, CDR2 YNNKEL (reference sequence). The CDR3 is 14 amino acids. CDR3 amino acids: CASSHPDREGTQYF. DNA of the CDR3: TGTGCCAGCAGCCACCCCGACAGGGAGGGGACCCAGTACTTC.

This clonotype was observed many times. V gene TRBV27 combines with J gene TRBJ2-4; D unclear. CDR1 is MNHEY and CDR2 is SMNVEV in the germline V gene (reference sequence). This CDR3 is built from 14 residues. V lost 4 bases and J 8 bases, leaving 15 bases between the germline ends. The CDR3 reads CASSSPFEPDIQYF. The CDR3 DNA sequence: TGTGCCAGCAGTTCGCCCTTTGAACCCGACATTCAGTACTTC.

This clonotype was seen a few times. The V call is TRBV18, the J call TRBJ1-4; D may be TRBD1 (5 bases). Deletions cut 4 bases from V and 0 bases from J, with 9 bases between. The CDR3 has 15 residues. Per germline, CDR1 KGHSH and CDR2 LQKENI. The CDR3 loop reads CASSLVGATNEKLFF. As DNA, the CDR3 is TGTGCCAGCTCACTAGTAGGGGCAACTAATGAAAAACTGTTTTTT.

This sequence joins TRBV20-1 and TRBJ2-5; D ambiguous. In germline, CDR1 is DFQATT, CDR2 SNEGSKA (reference sequence). Trimming cost V 0 bases and J 5 bases, with 16 bases left between them. The CDR3 spans 15 residues. The CDR3 DNA reads TGCAGTGCTAGAGATCCCCTGTTAGGGCGGGAGACCCAGTACTTC. Translation gives CSARDPLLGRETQYF.

This clonotype was observed a handful of times. The chain has TRBV5-1 and TRBJ2-7, with D possibly being TRBD2 (6 bases). Germline-derived CDR1 and CDR2 are SGHRS and YFSETQ. Trimming removed 0 bases from V and 6 bases from J, with 13 bases in between. The CDR3 sequence is 14 residues long. CDR3 in DNA: TGCGCCAGCAGCTTGGGCCAGGGAGGTCGCGAGCAGTACTTC. Protein product: CASSLGQGGREQYF.

The chain is built from TRBV3-1 and TRBJ1-2, with D unresolved. This CDR3 has 16 residues. The germline V and J ends were trimmed by 0 bases and 0 bases, with 11 bases remaining between them. Germline-derived CDR1 and CDR2 are LGHDT and YNNKEL (reference sequence). Here the CDR3 reads CASSQEYRPTNYGYTF. The CDR3 DNA sequence: TGTGCCAGCAGCCAAGAATACCGACCGACTAACTATGGCTACACCTTC. Combining the CDR3 with reference TRBV3-1 and TRBJ1-2 gives the whole variable domain DTAVSQTPKYLVTQMGNDKSIKCEQNLGHDTMYWYKQDSKKFLKIMFSYNNKELIINETVPNRFSPKSPDKAHLNLHINSLELGDSAVYFCASSQEYRPTNYGYTFGSGTRLTVV.

The chain joins TRBV5-1 to TRBJ2-2; no clear D gene. CDR3 length: 13 residues. Trimming pared 0 bases from V and 3 bases from J, leaving 3 bases between. In germline, CDR1 is SGHRS, CDR2 YFSETQ. The CDR3 nucleotides are TGCGCCAGCAGCTTGGGCTACACCGGGGAGCTGTTTTTT. Its translation: CASSLGYTGELFF.

For this clonotype: At one boundary the junction diverges from the germline segment, which might be a read error. The chain links TRBV7-2 to TRBJ2-3, with 11 bases matching TRBD2. The CDR3 contains 18 residues. Germline V gene lookup returns CDR1 SGHTA and CDR2 FQGNSA. The CDR3 DNA is TGTGCCAGCAACTTAGGTTTTGGGACTAGCGGAAGGTTGGATACGCAGTATTTT. Its protein product is CASNLGFGTSGRLDTQYF.

This clonotype showed up just a few times. The rearrangement uses TRBV2 and TRBJ1-2, with TRBD1 as a possible D gene (5 bases). V was shortened by 7 bases and J by 4 bases, with 10 bases between the two germline ends. The CDR3 spans 12 residues. Germline CDR1 and CDR2: SNHLY and FYNNEI. This chain's CDR3 is CASKGGGYGYTF. CDR3 nucleotides: TGTGCCAGCAAGGGTGGGGGCTATGGCTACACCTTC.

There are many counts of this clonotype. This chain links TRBV7-8 with TRBJ2-1, with 11 bases matching TRBD2. The V gene end was trimmed by 5 bases and the J gene end by 3 bases; junction bases not matched to a gene: 3. The CDR3 has 15 amino acids. Per the germline V gene, CDR1 is SGHVS and CDR2 is FQNEAQ. CDR3 loop: CASSPTSGGYNEQFF. The CDR3 DNA is TGTGCCAGCAGCCCCACTAGCGGGGGCTACAATGAGCAGTTCTTC.

This clonotype was seen more than once but under ten times. The gene calls are TRBV5-1 and TRBJ2-4; D unresolved. V was trimmed by 0 bases and J by 0 bases, leaving 7 bases between them. Germline V CDR1 and CDR2: SGHRS, YFSETQ. This CDR3 is 15 amino acids long. The DNA of the CDR3 is TGCGCCAGCAGCTTGGAAGTCTTAGCCAAAAACATTCAGTACTTC. It encodes CASSLEVLAKNIQYF.

The chain uses TRBV27 and TRBJ2-5; a weak D match, TRBD1 (5 bases). The J call may be wrong; the DNA end is better matched by TRBJ2-1. CDR3 length: 14 residues. Germline V gives CDR1 MNHEY, CDR2 SMNVEV (reference sequence). CDR3 region: CASSSTRQFNEQFF. The DNA of the CDR3 is TGTGCCAGCAGTTCCACCCGACAGTTTAATGAGCAGTTCTTC.

In DNA form, the CDR3 reads TGTGCCAGCAGCCAAGAACCGGTGGACCGGGGGACGGGAGAGCAGTACTTC. Protein sequence: CASSQEPVDRGTGEQYF. The gene calls are TRBV4-2 and TRBJ2-7; maybe TRBD2 (6 bases). The CDR3 consists of 17 residues. The V end lost 0 bases, the J end lost 7 bases, and 22 bases lay between the germline ends. Germline V gene data show CDR1 as LGHNA and CDR2 as YNFKEQ.

The V and J genes are TRBV6-1 and TRBJ2-5; 11 bases are shared with TRBD2. The J call may be in error: the DNA end matches TRBJ2-1 better. CDR3 length: 15 residues. Per germline, CDR1 MNHNS and CDR2 SASEGT. The CDR3 loop reads CASRIAGGPLNEQFF. The DNA of the CDR3 is TGTGCCAGCAGGATAGCGGGGGGGCCTCTCAATGAGCAGTTCTTC.

This clonotype was observed a handful of times. This chain joins TRBV28 and TRBJ2-5; 8 bases fit TRBD1. The closer fit of TRBJ2-7 to the DNA end suggests the J call may be wrong. CDR3 length: 15 amino acids. CDR1 MDHEN and CDR2 SYDVKM come from the germline V gene. CDR3 nucleotide sequence: TGTGCCAGCAGGCCCGCCGGGACAGGCACCGGCGAGCAGTACTTC. Translation gives CASRPAGTGTGEQYF.

This clonotype has more than one count but fewer than ten. The chain couples TRBV12-3 or TRBV12-4 to TRBJ2-2; TRBD2 matches 10 bases. This CDR3 has 16 residues. Trimming took 7 bases from V and 2 from J; bases not matched to a gene: 7. The CDR3 protein is CASKSSGGKNTGELFF. The CDR3 region has the DNA TGTGCCAGCAAAAGTAGCGGGGGGAAAAACACCGGGGAGCTGTTTTTT.

The rearrangement links TRBV28 to TRBJ1-2, with D unresolved. The CDR3 consists of 15 residues. Trimming left V 8 bases short and J 4 bases short, with 20 bases between. Per germline, CDR1 MDHEN and CDR2 SYDVKM. The CDR3 reads CASGSRLTVGYGYTF. CDR3 bases: TGTGCCAGCGGGTCACGGCTGACGGTGGGCTATGGCTACACCTTC.

There are a few counts of this clonotype. The chain is built from TRBV27 and TRBJ2-5; D gene ambiguous. The DNA matches TRBJ2-7 better at its end, which makes the J call doubtful. Germline lookup yields CDR1 MNHEY and CDR2 SMNVEV (reference sequence). The CDR3 runs to 15 residues. The CDR3 coding sequence is TGTGCCAGCAGCCACGACTGGAGATCCTCCTACGAGCAGTACTTC. Protein product: CASSHDWRSSYEQYF.

This clonotype was counted a few times. The CDR3 coding sequence is TGTGCCAGCAGCTTAGAAAGAGATACGCAGTATTTT. This codes for CASSLERDTQYF. This rearrangement joins TRBV11-2 to TRBJ2-3, with D uncertain. Germline V gene data show CDR1 as SGHAT and CDR2 as FQNNGV. Trimming cost V 0 bases and J 5 bases, with 3 bases left between them. This CDR3 comprises 12 residues.

As regards this clonotype: Sequence at one end of the junction differs from germline and may be a read error. This chain links TRBV28 with TRBJ1-4; 7 bases agree with TRBD1. CDR1 and CDR2 from the germline V gene are MDHEN and SYDVKM. The CDR3 is 13 residues long. The DNA of the CDR3 is TGTGCTAGCAGGGGGGCCCTAGGGGAAAAACTGTTTTTT. Translated: CASRGALGEKLFF.

The chain couples TRBV7-6 to TRBJ2-6; D not resolved. CDR3 length equals 17 residues. Germline V gene data show CDR1 as SGHVS and CDR2 as FNYEAQ. V lost 5 bases to trimming and J lost 0 bases, with 14 bases between them. CDR3 nucleotide sequence: TGTGCCAGCAGCCCAAATAACCCAGTCTCTGGGGCCAACGTCCTGACTTTC. It encodes CASSPNNPVSGANVLTF.

This chain connects TRBV5-8 to TRBJ2-5, with 7 nucleotides matching TRBD1. The CDR3 length is 13 residues. CDR1 and CDR2 from the germline V gene are SGHTS and YDEGEE. V lost 5 bases to trimming and J lost 2 bases; unmatched junction nucleotides: 3. The CDR3 nucleotides read TGTGCCAGCAGGGCCAGGGGGCAAGAGACCCAGTACTTC. Encoded protein: CASRARGQETQYF.

The chain carries TRBV20-1 and TRBJ1-5; TRBD1 might be the D (6 bases). The length of the CDR3 is 20 residues. V was pared by 0 bases and J by 2 bases, with 26 bases between. The germline V gene has CDR1 DFQATT and CDR2 SNEGSKA (reference sequence). CDR3 loop: CSARDAKTTWGGPGNQPQHF. The CDR3 region has the DNA TGCAGTGCTAGAGATGCGAAAACTACGTGGGGGGGGCCTGGCAATCAGCCCCAGCATTTT.

In this sample, this clonotype turned up many times. This chain uses TRBV10-3 with TRBJ1-1, with D maybe TRBD1 (6 bases). Germline CDR1 reads ENHRY; CDR2 reads SYGVKD. Trimming left V 6 bases short and J 2 bases short, with 13 bases between. The CDR3 totals 14 residues. CDR3 DNA sequence: TGTGCCATCAGCGTGGACAGAGAAAACACTGAAGCTTTCTTT. This gives the protein CAISVDRENTEAFF.

This clonotype was counted many times. V gene TRBV29-1 combines with J gene TRBJ2-5; TRBD1 matches at 9 bases. The CDR3 consists of 13 residues. V was pared by 4 bases and J by 5 bases, with 5 bases of the junction left unmatched. Germline CDR1 reads SQVTM; CDR2 reads ANQGSEA. CDR3 amino acids: CSVGGQGLETQYF. CDR3 bases: TGCAGCGTTGGGGGACAGGGTCTTGAGACCCAGTACTTC.

V gene TRBV28 combines with J gene TRBJ2-1; 10 bases fit TRBD2. CDR1 and CDR2 (germline): MDHEN, SYDVKM. This CDR3 comprises 16 residues. Unmatched junction bases numbered 7, after V lost 3 bases and J lost 5 bases. The CDR3 DNA follows: TGTGCCAGCAGTTTCCCGCTAGCGGGAGTTGACAATGAGCAGTTCTTC. It yields the protein CASSFPLAGVDNEQFF.